The 5 T cell receptor beta chains below were found in one sample sequenced in a study of cytomegalovirus exposure and HLA in healthy donors. The study ran its PCR with 60 Vbeta and 13 Jbeta primers. The data were produced by immunoSEQ multiplex PCR, yet TCRdb's version contains in-frame clones alone and is incomplete. Of roughly 100,000 clones listed, over 60% are singletons. The source material was PBMCs. All receptors derive from a woman under 30 in good health and CMV-seropositive.

This clone appeared a few times. The chain links TRBV7-9 to TRBJ2-7; 9 bases are shared with TRBD1. The CDR3 length is 16 residues. Trimming cost V 4 bases and J 3 bases; bases outside gene matches: 10. Germline assignment: CDR1 SEHNR and CDR2 FQNEAQ (reference sequence). CDR3 nucleotide sequence: TGTGCCAGCAGCTCCCGCACCAGGACAGGGGTCTACGAGCAGTACTTC. Translation gives CASSSRTRTGVYEQYF.

The J gene is TRBJ2-5, the V gene TRBV28, with 10 bases that match TRBD2. Trimming at V came to 5 bases and at J to 5 bases, leaving 14 bases not matched to a gene. The CDR3 runs 17 residues. In germline, CDR1 is MDHEN, CDR2 SYDVKM. The CDR3 is CASSPRAWTSGRETQYF. CDR3 sequence (DNA): TGTGCCAGCAGTCCTCGGGCGTGGACTAGCGGCCGGGAGACCCAGTACTTC.

The chain joins TRBV28 to TRBJ2-7; 9 bases match TRBD1. Trimming cost V 8 bases and J 9 bases; bases outside gene matches: 8. CDR1 MDHEN and CDR2 SYDVKM come from the germline V gene. CDR3 size: 12 residues. The CDR3 DNA reads TGTGCCAGCGGGGGACAGGGCCGACCGCAGTACTTC. It encodes CASGGQGRPQYF. Full variable domain (remainder filled in from reference TRBV28 and TRBJ2-7): DVKVTQSSRYLVKRTGEKVFLECVQDMDHENMFWYRQDPGLGLRLIYFSYDVKMKEKGDIPEGYSVSREKKERFSLILESASTNQTSMYLCASGGQGRPQYFGPGTRLTVT.

V gene TRBV5-4 combines with J gene TRBJ1-6; D might be TRBD1 (6 bases). CDR1 SGHNT and CDR2 YYREEE come from the germline V gene (reference sequence). V gave up 4 bases and J gave up 5 bases, with 13 bases separating them. The CDR3 loop spans 15 amino acids. The CDR3 DNA reads as TGTGCCAGCAGCACTCGACAGGATAATAATTCACCCCTCCACTTT. Amino acids: CASSTRQDNNSPLHF.

This clone was seen more than once but under ten times. V gene TRBV19 combines with J gene TRBJ1-5; TRBD1 is a possible D gene (6 bases). This CDR3 is built from 15 residues. Trimming removed 7 bases from V and 0 bases from J, with 13 bases in between. Germline CDR1 and CDR2: LNHDA and SQIVND (reference sequence). The CDR3 here is CASTTDRLSNQPQHF. The CDR3 nucleotides are TGTGCCAGTACCACGGACAGACTTAGCAATCAGCCCCAGCATTTT. Full variable domain (remainder filled in from reference TRBV19 and TRBJ1-5): DGGITQSPKYLFRKEGQNVTLSCEQNLNHDAMYWYRQDPGQGLRLIYYSQIVNDFQKGDIAEGYSVSREKKESFPLTVTSAQKNPTAFYLCASTTDRLSNQPQHFGDGTRLSIL.